The 22 T cell receptor beta chains reported below all come from one sample, sequenced in a study of cytomegalovirus exposure and HLA in healthy donors. PCR amplification relied on 60 Vbeta primers (plus 13 Jbeta primers). Only in-frame clones appear in the TCRdb table, and some are missing; sequencing was by immunoSEQ multiplex PCR. Among around 76,000 clones, around four fifths were seen once, and the ten largest hold 8% to 9%. The sample taken for sequencing was PBMCs. The receptors were sampled from a woman aged 40-49 years in good health and CMV-seropositive.

This clone was seen just once. This rearrangement joins TRBV10-2 to TRBJ2-3; D is undetermined. The V end lost 6 bases, the J end lost 2 bases, and 3 bases lay between the germline ends. The CDR3 has 11 residues. Germline V gene lookup returns CDR1 WSHSY and CDR2 SAAADI. In DNA, the CDR3 is TGCGCCAGCAGATACACAGATACGCAGTATTTT. Its protein is CASRYTDTQYF.

This chain uses TRBV19 with TRBJ2-5; 9 positions agree with TRBD2. The CDR3 spans 16 residues. In germline, CDR1 is LNHDA, CDR2 SQIVND (reference sequence). Germline trimming cut 1 base from V and 5 bases from J; bases unmatched to any gene: 8. The CDR3 protein is CASSIVARGGRETQYF. The CDR3 DNA is TGTGCCAGTAGTATAGTGGCGCGGGGGGGCCGGGAGACCCAGTACTTC.

This chain uses TRBV10-3 with TRBJ2-2; 10 bases fit TRBD2. Germline CDR1 is ENHRY and CDR2 is SYGVKD. V shed 6 bases, J shed 7 bases, and the junction held 8 bases outside the gene matches. This CDR3 comprises 15 residues. CDR3 loop: CAIRERGGDGGELFF. The CDR3 nucleotides are TGTGCCATCAGAGAGCGGGGGGGCGACGGCGGGGAGCTGTTTTTT.

V usage is TRBV7-2 and J usage is TRBJ2-5; 7 nucleotides agree with TRBD2. Germline V gene data show CDR1 as SGHTA and CDR2 as FQGNSA. J was trimmed by 4 bases and V by 1 base; bases with no gene match: 9. The CDR3 extends over 16 amino acids. CDR3 DNA: TGTGCCAGCAGCTTAGTAGCGGGCGTCGATCGAGAGACCCAGTACTTC. It encodes CASSLVAGVDRETQYF. The complete variable domain, with remaining parts taken from reference TRBV7-2 and TRBJ2-5, reads GAGVSQSPSNKVTEKGKDVELRCDPISGHTALYWYRQSLGQGLEFLIYFQGNSAPDKSGLPSDRFSAERTGGSVSTLTIQRTQQEDSAVYLCASSLVAGVDRETQYFGPGTRLLVL.

The chain is built from TRBV5-5 and TRBJ1-5; 7 bases match TRBD1. V lost 4 bases, J lost 3 bases, and 7 bases stayed unmatched. The germline CDR1 and CDR2 sequences are SGHKS and YYEKEE (reference sequence). CDR3 length equals 15 residues. The CDR3 DNA sequence: TGTGCCAGCAGCATTGGACAGGCGTACAATCAGCCCCAGCATTTT. It specifies CASSIGQAYNQPQHF.

V gene TRBV7-2 combines with J gene TRBJ2-7; 8 bases are a match to TRBD2. V shed 4 bases, J shed 7 bases, and the junction held 6 bases outside the gene matches. The germline V gene has CDR1 SGHTA and CDR2 FQGNSA. The CDR3 runs to 13 residues. CDR3 coding DNA: TGTGCCAGCAGCTACGGGGGGGCGTGGGAGCAGTACTTC. Amino acids: CASSYGGAWEQYF.

This chain joins TRBV6-5 and TRBJ1-2; TRBD1 aligns across 9 bases. V shed 6 bases and J 9 bases; nucleotides not matched to a gene: 8. The CDR3 is made up of 13 amino acids. CDR1 and CDR2 from the germline V gene are MNHEY and SVGAGI. CDR3 DNA: TGTGCCAGCAGCGGGACAGGGAACACTCGCTACACCTTC. It encodes CASSGTGNTRYTF.

J is TRBJ1-5 and V is TRBV19, with 9 nucleotides matching TRBD1. Germline CDR1 is LNHDA and CDR2 is SQIVND (reference sequence). This CDR3 spans 13 amino acids. Losses at the gene ends were 10 bases for V and 7 bases for J; bases not matched to a gene: 8. The CDR3 DNA reads as TGTGCCACTATGGGGACAGGGCGACAGCCCCAGCATTTT. This codes for CATMGTGRQPQHF.

The chain combines TRBV6-4 with TRBJ1-1; a weak D match, TRBD1 (5 bases). Germline CDR1 is MRHNA and CDR2 is SNTAGT. V was cut by 3 bases and J by 5 bases, with 10 bases left in between. There are 13 residues in the CDR3. The CDR3 sequence: CASSEGETTEAFF. DNA of the CDR3: TGTGCCAGCAGTGAAGGGGAAACAACTGAAGCTTTCTTT.

This clone was counted between two and nine times. The chain links TRBV11-2 to TRBJ2-7, with D maybe TRBD1 (6 bases). V lost 3 bases and J 3 bases, leaving 15 bases between the germline ends. The CDR3 runs 15 residues. Germline-derived CDR1 and CDR2 are SGHAT and FQNNGV. This CDR3 is CASSLGAGVVYEQYF. In DNA, the CDR3 is TGTGCCAGCAGCTTGGGGGCAGGGGTAGTCTACGAGCAGTACTTC.

This chain links TRBV11-3 with TRBJ2-4, with TRBD2 identical over 9 bases. This CDR3 comprises 15 residues. The germline CDR1 and CDR2 sequences are SGHNT and YENEEA. V lost 5 bases, J lost 4 bases, and 6 bases stayed unmatched. CDR3 DNA sequence: TGTGCCAGCAGCCCAGGCGGGGGGGCTAAAAACATTCAGTACTTC. Translating gives CASSPGGGAKNIQYF.

The J gene is TRBJ2-2, the V gene TRBV6-1; TRBD2 is a possible D gene (6 bases). The CDR3 runs to 13 residues. Germline V gene data show CDR1 as MNHNS and CDR2 as SASEGT. Trimming pared 2 bases from V and 7 bases from J, leaving 8 bases between. CDR3 bases: TGTGCCAGCAGTGAATTGGGGGGCGGGGAGCTGTTTTTT. Protein: CASSELGGGELFF.

Concerning this clone: Other DNA sequences of this sample code for an identical CDR3. J is TRBJ2-7 and V is TRBV9; 10 bases align to TRBD2. CDR1 is SGDLS and CDR2 is YYNGEE in the germline V gene. The CDR3 runs 15 residues. V was clipped by 0 bases and J by 3 bases; unmatched bases: 3. CDR3: CASSVGPSGGYEQYF. The CDR3 nucleotides are TGTGCCAGCAGCGTAGGTCCTAGCGGGGGCTACGAGCAGTACTTC.

The chain has TRBV19 and TRBJ1-6, with 11 bases that match TRBD1. CDR1 and CDR2 from the germline V gene are LNHDA and SQIVND (reference sequence). The CDR3 loop spans 15 amino acids. V shed 7 bases, J shed 6 bases, and the junction held 5 bases outside the gene matches. The CDR3 DNA sequence: TGTGCCAGTATCGCCGGGACAGGGGGTAATTCACCCCTCCACTTT. The encoded protein is CASIAGTGGNSPLHF.

The chain carries TRBV6-1 and TRBJ2-7; 7 bases are shared with TRBD2. The V and J ends lost 4 bases and 3 bases, in that order; junction bases with no gene match: 15. This CDR3 has 17 residues. The germline V gene encodes CDR1 MNHNS and CDR2 SASEGT. The CDR3 bases are TGTGCCAGCAGTGTGGTACGCGGGGGTCAGAACCACTACGAGCAGTACTTC. It translates to CASSVVRGGQNHYEQYF.

The rearrangement joins TRBV6-5 to TRBJ1-1; D perhaps matches TRBD1 (6 bases). Germline CDR1 reads MNHEY; CDR2 reads SVGAGI. V was clipped by 9 bases and J by 0 bases, with 14 bases between them. CDR3 length equals 14 residues. The DNA for the CDR3 is TGTGCCAGTAGGGGGGGGTTCATGAACACTGAAGCTTTCTTT. Encoded protein: CASRGGFMNTEAFF.

This clone has just one count. This chain joins TRBV7-3 and TRBJ2-1; 8 bases agree with TRBD2. Germline V gene lookup returns CDR1 SGHTA and CDR2 FQGTGA. The J segment lost 7 bases and the V segment lost 5 bases, leaving 10 bases of the junction unmatched. This CDR3 region has 15 residues. The CDR3 DNA reads as TGTGCCAGCAGCGCCGGGGGGGCCTTGAGAAATGAGCAGTTCTTC. It encodes CASSAGGALRNEQFF.

The genes are TRBV19 and TRBJ2-3; 9 positions match TRBD1. V lost 5 bases to trimming and J lost 1 base; unmatched junction nucleotides: 4. Per germline, CDR1 LNHDA and CDR2 SQIVND (reference sequence). This CDR3 has 15 amino acids. CDR3 residues: CASSDRGRGTDTQYF. Here the CDR3 DNA reads TGTGCCAGTAGTGACAGGGGGAGAGGCACAGATACGCAGTATTTT.

The chain combines TRBV6-1 with TRBJ2-7; tentative D call: TRBD1 (6 bases). The CDR3 has 13 amino acids. Trimming removed 6 bases at V and 3 bases at J, with 12 bases between. Germline CDR1 and CDR2: MNHNS and SASEGT. CDR3 loop: CASSNGQFYEQYF. DNA for the CDR3: TGTGCCAGCAGCAACGGACAGTTCTACGAGCAGTACTTC.

This chain connects TRBV4-1 to TRBJ2-5, with a tentative D call TRBD2 (7 bases). Germline V gene lookup returns CDR1 MGHRA and CDR2 YSYEKL. V lost 0 bases, J lost 6 bases, and 14 bases lay in between. CDR3 length: 15 amino acids. This chain's CDR3 is CASSQEGGALKTQYF. The CDR3 nucleotides are TGCGCCAGCAGCCAAGAAGGGGGGGCCTTAAAGACCCAGTACTTC.

This chain uses TRBV5-8 with TRBJ1-6; D ambiguous. Trimming removed 2 bases at V and 7 bases at J, with 7 bases between. This CDR3 comprises 13 residues. CDR1 is SGHTS and CDR2 is YDEGEE in the germline V gene. CDR3 sequence: CASSLRGNSPLHF. CDR3 in DNA: TGTGCCAGCAGCTTACGGGGAAATTCACCCCTCCACTTT.

J is TRBJ1-1 and V is TRBV30; D not resolved. With 0 bases removed from V and 1 base from J, the gap between germline ends came to 6 bases. CDR1 is GTSNPN, CDR2 SVGIG, per germline (reference sequence). The CDR3 is 13 residues long. CDR3 nucleotide sequence: TGTGCCTGGAGTGTTACAGCGAACACTGAAGCTTTCTTT. As protein: CAWSVTANTEAFF. The variable domain in full, completed from reference TRBV30 and TRBJ1-1, reads SQTIHQWPATLVQPVGSPLSLECTVEGTSNPNLYWYRQAAGRGLQLLFYSVGIGQISSEVPQNLSASRPQDRQFILSSKKLLLSDSGFYLCAWSVTANTEAFFGQGTRLTVV.